Shown below are 6 T cell receptor beta chains from a single sample sequenced in a study of early T cells in non-severe SARS-CoV-2 infection. From the 5' RACE reads, TCRdb called clonotypes with MiXCR, one entry per CDR3 protein. The table lists 55,000 to 75,000 distinct CDR3 sequences, 10% to 15% of them singletons. The sample consisted of whole blood. These receptors came from an adult who was a healthcare worker with PCR-confirmed SARS-CoV-2 infection or an uninfected control (not recorded which).

This clonotype occurred many times. The V gene is TRBV29-1, the J gene TRBJ2-3; tentative D call: TRBD1 (6 bases). The ends were cut back, 7 bases at V and 2 bases at J, with 10 bases in the middle. The germline CDR1 and CDR2 sequences are SQVTM and ANQGSEA. CDR3 length equals 12 residues. Here the CDR3 reads CSAGQTTDTQYF. In nucleotides, the CDR3 is TGCAGCGCCGGACAGACCACAGATACGCAGTATTTT.

This clonotype came up a few times. The chain links TRBV4-1 to TRBJ2-5; no clear D. The germline V and J ends were trimmed by 0 bases and 9 bases, with 14 bases remaining between them. The CDR3 has 14 amino acids. CDR1 and CDR2 from the germline V gene are MGHRA and YSYEKL. The CDR3 is CASSQDSTTVAQYF. The CDR3 coding sequence is TGCGCCAGCAGCCAAGATTCGACAACCGTTGCCCAGTACTTC.

This rearrangement joins TRBV27 to TRBJ1-1; D is uncertain. This CDR3 is 14 amino acids long. V was pared by 2 bases and J by 0 bases, with 7 bases between. Per germline, CDR1 MNHEY and CDR2 SMNVEV (reference sequence). CDR3 amino acids: CASSLRNMNTEAFF. CDR3 coding DNA: TGTGCCAGCAGTTTAAGGAACATGAACACTGAAGCTTTCTTT.

The table lists this clonotype with many counts. This rearrangement joins TRBV29-1 to TRBJ2-1, with a possible D match to TRBD2 (6 bases). The germline V and J ends were trimmed by 5 bases and 3 bases, with 14 bases remaining between them. The germline gives CDR1 SQVTM, CDR2 ANQGSEA. The CDR3 contains 14 residues. The CDR3 nucleotides read TGCAGCGTTATGGGCGGGAAAGGCTACAATGAGCAGTTCTTC. This translates into CSVMGGKGYNEQFF.

This chain uses TRBV7-9 with TRBJ2-1; D gene unclear. Germline-derived CDR1 and CDR2 are SEHNR and FQNEAQ (reference sequence). V was pared by 1 base and J by 10 bases, with 8 bases between. This CDR3 region has 12 residues. The CDR3 DNA sequence: TGTGCCAGCAGCTTAGTATCCGGAGAGCAGTTCTTC. It specifies CASSLVSGEQFF.

Details on this clonotype: A read error is possible here, since a much larger clone lies one base away. The rearrangement uses TRBV9 and TRBJ2-2; D possibly corresponds to TRBD2 (6 bases). The CDR3 has 14 residues. Per the germline V gene, CDR1 is SGDLS and CDR2 is YYNGEE. DNA of the CDR3: TGTGCCAGCAGCGTAGTGCGGGACCCCGGGGAGCAGTTTTTT. Protein sequence: CASSVVRDPGEQFF. Filled out from reference TRBV9 and TRBJ2-2, the complete variable domain reads DSGVTQTPKHLITATGQRVTLRCSPRSGDLSVYWYQQSLDQGLQFLIQYYNGEERAKGNILERFSAQQFPDLHSELNLSSLELGDSALYFCASSVVRDPGEQFFGEGSRLTVL.